This T cell receptor beta chain was identified during a study of cytomegalovirus exposure and HLA in healthy donors. Notes on the study in general: In an earlier analysis, productive rearrangement rates for most beta V segments clustered near 87% or 30%. Listed as cytomegalovirus-associated were approximately 160 TCR beta chains.

With respect to this clone: The antigen is unknown.

Germline V gives CDR1 MNHNS, CDR2 SASEGT. The CDR3 has 16 residues. Trimming left V 4 bases short and J 6 bases short, with 19 bases between. Amplification used 60 Vbeta primers and 13 Jbeta primers. Some clones are missing from TCRdb's copy, which holds only in-frame ones; the method was immunoSEQ multiplex PCR. The sample holds some 160,000 clones; around 80% are singletons and the top ten take around 5.4%. This clonotype originated in a man aged 40-55 years in good health and CMV-seronegative. Material for sequencing was PBMCs. The V call is TRBV6-1, the J call TRBJ1-5, with D maybe TRBD1 (6 bases). The CDR3 DNA reads TGTGCCAGCAGTGGACCGGGACACACAATGGGTCAGCCCCAGCATTTT. It translates to CASSGPGHTMGQPQHF.